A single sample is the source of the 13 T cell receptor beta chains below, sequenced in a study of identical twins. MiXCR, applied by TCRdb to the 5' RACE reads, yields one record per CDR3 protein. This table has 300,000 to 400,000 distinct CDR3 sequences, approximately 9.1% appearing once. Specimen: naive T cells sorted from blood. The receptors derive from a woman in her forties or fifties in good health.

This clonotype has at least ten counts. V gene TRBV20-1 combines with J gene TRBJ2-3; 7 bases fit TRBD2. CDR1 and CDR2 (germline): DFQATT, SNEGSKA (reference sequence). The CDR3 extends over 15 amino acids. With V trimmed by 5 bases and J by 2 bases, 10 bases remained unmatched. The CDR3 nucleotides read TGCAGTGCTCTCCCCGGGGGAGGGTTCACAGATACGCAGTATTTT. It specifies CSALPGGGFTDTQYF.

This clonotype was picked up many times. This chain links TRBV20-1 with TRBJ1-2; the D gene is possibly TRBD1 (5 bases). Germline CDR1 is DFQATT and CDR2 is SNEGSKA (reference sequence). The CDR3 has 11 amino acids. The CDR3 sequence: CGKGTDYGYTF. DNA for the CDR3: TGCGGAAAGGGGACCGACTATGGCTACACCTTC.

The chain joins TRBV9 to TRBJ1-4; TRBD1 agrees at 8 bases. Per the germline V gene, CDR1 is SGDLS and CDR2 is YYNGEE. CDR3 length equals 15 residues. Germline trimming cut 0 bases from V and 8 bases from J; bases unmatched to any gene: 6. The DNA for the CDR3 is TGTGCCAGCAGCGTAGGGACAGGGTCTAGGGAAAAACTGTTTTTT. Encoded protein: CASSVGTGSREKLFF.

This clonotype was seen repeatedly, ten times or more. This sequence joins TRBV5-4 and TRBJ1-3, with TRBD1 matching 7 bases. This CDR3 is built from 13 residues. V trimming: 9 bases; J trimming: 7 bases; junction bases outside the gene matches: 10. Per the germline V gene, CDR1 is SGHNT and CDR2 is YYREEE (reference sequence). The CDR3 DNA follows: TGTGCCATCCATCGGGACAGTGGGAACACCATATATTTT. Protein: CAIHRDSGNTIYF.

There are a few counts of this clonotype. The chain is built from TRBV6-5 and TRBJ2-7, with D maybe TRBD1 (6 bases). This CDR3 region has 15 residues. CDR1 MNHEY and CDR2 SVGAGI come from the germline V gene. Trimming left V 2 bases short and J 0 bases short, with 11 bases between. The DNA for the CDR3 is TGTGCCAGCAGTTACGAGGCGACAGGCTCCTACGAGCAGTACTTC. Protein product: CASSYEATGSYEQYF.

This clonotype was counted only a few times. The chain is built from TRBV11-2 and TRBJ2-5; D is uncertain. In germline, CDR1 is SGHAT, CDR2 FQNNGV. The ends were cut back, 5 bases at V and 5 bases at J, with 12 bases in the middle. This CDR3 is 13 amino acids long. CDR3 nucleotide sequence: TGTGCCAGCAGCCGAGGAGCTCGGGAGACCCAGTACTTC. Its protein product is CASSRGARETQYF.

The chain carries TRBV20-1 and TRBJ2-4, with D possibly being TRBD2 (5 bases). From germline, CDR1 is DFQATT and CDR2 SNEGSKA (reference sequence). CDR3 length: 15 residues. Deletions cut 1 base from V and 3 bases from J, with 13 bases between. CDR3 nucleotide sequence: TGCAGTGCTAGAGGAGCAGGCGGGTTCAAAAACATTCAGTACTTC. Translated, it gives CSARGAGGFKNIQYF.

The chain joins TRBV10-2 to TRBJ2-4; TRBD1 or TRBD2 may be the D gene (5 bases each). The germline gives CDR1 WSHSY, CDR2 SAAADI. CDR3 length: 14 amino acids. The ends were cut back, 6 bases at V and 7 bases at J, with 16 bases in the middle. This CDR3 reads CASRVGRGINIQYF. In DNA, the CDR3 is TGCGCCAGCAGGGTGGGCCGGGGCATCAACATTCAGTACTTC.

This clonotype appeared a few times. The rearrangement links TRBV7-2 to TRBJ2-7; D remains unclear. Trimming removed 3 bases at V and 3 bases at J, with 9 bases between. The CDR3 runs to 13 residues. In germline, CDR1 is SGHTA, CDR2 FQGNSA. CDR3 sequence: CASSLDRYYEQYV. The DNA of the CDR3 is TGTGCCAGCAGCTTGGACCGATACTACGAGCAGTACGTC.

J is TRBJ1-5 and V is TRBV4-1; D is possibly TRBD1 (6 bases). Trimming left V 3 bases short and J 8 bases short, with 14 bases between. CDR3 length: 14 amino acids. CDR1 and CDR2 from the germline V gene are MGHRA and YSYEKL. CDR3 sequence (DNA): TGCGCCAGCAGCCATCAGGGGTCCCTGGAGCCCCAGCATTTT. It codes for CASSHQGSLEPQHF.

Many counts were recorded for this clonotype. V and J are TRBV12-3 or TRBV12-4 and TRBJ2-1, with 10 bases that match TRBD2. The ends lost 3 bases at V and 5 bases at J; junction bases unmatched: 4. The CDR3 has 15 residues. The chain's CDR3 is CASSFSLAGDNEQFF. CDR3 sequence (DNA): TGTGCCAGCAGTTTTTCTCTAGCGGGAGACAATGAGCAGTTCTTC.

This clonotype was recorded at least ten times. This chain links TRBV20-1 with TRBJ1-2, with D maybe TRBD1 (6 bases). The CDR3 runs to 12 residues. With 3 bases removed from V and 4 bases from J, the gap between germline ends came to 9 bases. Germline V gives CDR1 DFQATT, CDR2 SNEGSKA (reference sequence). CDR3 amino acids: CSASPDSYGYTF. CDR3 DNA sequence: TGCAGTGCTAGTCCGGACAGCTATGGCTACACCTTC.

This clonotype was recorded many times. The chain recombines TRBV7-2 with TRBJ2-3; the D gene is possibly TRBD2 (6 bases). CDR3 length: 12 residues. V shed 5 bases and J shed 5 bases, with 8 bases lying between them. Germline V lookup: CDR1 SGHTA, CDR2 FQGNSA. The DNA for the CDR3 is TGTGCCAGCAGCCCAGCGGGAGATACGCAGTATTTT. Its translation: CASSPAGDTQYF.